This TCR beta chain derives from a study of breast tumors, draining lymph nodes, adjacent tissues. Findings of the study overall: Tumor TCR diversity was below lymph nodes but above nontumor tissue. The lymph node origin of tumor T cells was framed as consistent with a hypothesis, not demonstrated. Luminal-like breast cancer showed significantly higher tumor–nontumor repertoire similarity than basal-like. Data fit most tumor T cells coming from lymph node, expanding in tumor.

Regarding this clonotype: Its antigen is currently unknown.

Each CDR3 protein gets one entry after TCRdb re-called the multiplex PCR reads with MiXCR. The table lists under 15,000 distinct CDR3 sequences, less than 85% of them singletons. CDR3 size: 15 residues. Looked up from germline, CDR1 is SGDLS and CDR2 is YYNGEE. After removal of 2 bases from V and 8 bases from J, the junction contained 5 bases not matched to a gene. Sequenced: tumor-adjacent breast tissue. The source is a female donor with breast cancer. Some clones in this sample may be carry-over from other donors' samples. The genes are TRBV9 and TRBJ1-6, with 9 bases identical to TRBD1. Here the CDR3 reads CASSVDRGGYSPLHF. In nucleotides, the CDR3 is TGTGCCAGCAGCGTCGACAGGGGGGGTTATTCACCCCTCCACTTT.